These T cell receptor beta chains were read from a single sample in a study of cytomegalovirus exposure and HLA in healthy donors. The protocol was immunoSEQ multiplex PCR, while the TCRdb copy is restricted to in-frame clones and leaves out a portion. Among hundreds of thousands of clones listed, around 80% were seen once. Specimen: PBMCs. These receptors all come from a boy aged 2 to 10 in good health and CMV-seronegative. The CDR3 runs from the conserved cysteine through the conserved F or W. D genes are given only for firm matches. Rows may omit the clone size; those that give it use once, few, many or a size class.

d_gene,j_gene,v_gene,abundance,CDR3aa,CDR3nt
NA,TRBJ1-1,TRBV6-5,NA,CASSYLGREAFF,TGTGCCAGCAGTTATCTCGGGAGGGAAGCTTTCTTT
NA,TRBJ2-3,TRBV30,NA,CAWSALAEPSTDTQYF,TGTGCCTGGAGTGCCCTGGCGGAGCCTAGCACAGATACGCAGTATTTT
NA,TRBJ2-3,TRBV7-5,NA,CARARTSGIDTQYF,TGTGCCAGAGCGCGGACTAGCGGGATAGATACGCAGTATTTT
TRBD1,TRBJ1-2,TRBV4-2,NA,CASSLGTGASYGYTF,TGTGCCAGCAGCCTAGGGACAGGGGCGTCCTATGGCTACACCTTC
NA,TRBJ1-1,TRBV10-3,few,CAISELGPGGTEAFF,TGTGCCATCAGTGAGTTGGGACCGGGAGGGACTGAAGCTTTCTTT
TRBD2,TRBJ2-1,TRBV12-5,NA,CASGPRSGNRVYNEQFF,TGTGCTAGTGGGCCTCGTAGCGGGAATAGGGTATACAATGAGCAGTTCTTC
NA,TRBJ2-1,TRBV5-1,NA,CASSLLSDINEQFF,TGCGCCAGCAGCCTCCTCAGCGATATTAATGAGCAGTTCTTC
NA,TRBJ1-1,TRBV11-2,NA,CASSLDVNTEAFF,TGTGCCAGCAGCCTAGACGTTAACACTGAAGCTTTCTTT
NA,TRBJ1-1,TRBV29-1,NA,CSVRTVTMNTEAFF,TGCAGCGTACGGACAGTCACCATGAACACTGAAGCTTTCTTT
NA,TRBJ1-1,TRBV19,NA,CASVAVEAFF,TGTGCCAGTGTAGCAGTAGAAGCTTTCTTT
TRBD1,TRBJ2-2,TRBV4-2,NA,CASSRRQGPQAGELFF,TGTGCCAGCAGCCGCCGACAGGGGCCCCAGGCCGGGGAGCTGTTTTTT
TRBD2,TRBJ2-7,TRBV15,NA,CATSTGLAGTREQYF,TGTGCCACCAGCACCGGACTAGCGGGAACCCGGGAGCAGTACTTC
NA,TRBJ1-2,TRBV7-9,NA,CSSTPEGYTF,TGTTCCAGCACCCCGGAGGGCTACACCTTC